Listed below are T cell receptor beta chains from one sample, sequenced in a study of blood T cell repertoires in COVID-19. Data came from immunoSEQ multiplex PCR; TCRdb stores just in-frame clones and leaves some out. The sample lists approximately 100,000 clones; roughly nine tenths were seen once. Sequencing was carried out using peripheral blood. Receptor source: a woman of 80 years or more with acute or convalescent COVID-19. Each CDR3 is given with its conserved first and last residue. The D gene is left open where the match is weak. Not every row has a clone size; where given, it reads once, few, many or a size class.

>TRBV3-1/TRBV3-2|NA|NA|TRBJ2-1
TGTGCCAGCAGCCAAGATCGTGGGGGGAACTACAATGAGCAGTTCTTC
CASSQDRGGNYNEQFF
>TRBV27|NA|NA|TRBJ2-6
TGTGCCAGTGGAGGGGGGGGATCTGGGGCCAACGTCCTGACTTTC
CASGGGGSGANVLTF
>TRBV27|NA|NA|TRBJ1-5
TGTGCCAGCTCTACGGGGGGATGGTATAGCAATCAGCCCCAGCATTTT
CASSTGGWYSNQPQHF
>TRBV29-1|NA|NA|TRBJ2-1
TGCAGCGTCTCAAACAGGGAGCAGTTCTTC
CSVSNREQFF
>TRBV4-2|NA|NA|TRBJ1-5
TGTGCCAGCAGCCAAGATGGGAGTGGCAATCAGCCCCAGCATTTT
CASSQDGSGNQPQHF
>TRBV28|TRBD1|once|TRBJ1-3
TGTGCCAGCAGTGAACAGGGGAGGTATTCTGGAAACACCATATATTTT
CASSEQGRYSGNTIYF
>TRBV5-1|TRBD1|NA|TRBJ1-5
TGCGCCAGCAGCCCGGGACAGGGGAATCAGCCCCAGCATTTT
CASSPGQGNQPQHF
>TRBV5-5|NA|NA|TRBJ2-7
TGTGCCAGCAGCTTGAACAGGAACTCCTACGAGCAGTACTTC
CASSLNRNSYEQYF
>TRBV6-6|NA|NA|TRBJ2-1
TGTGCCTCAAGCCGGTTAGGGGATGAGCAGTTCTTC
CASSRLGDEQFF
>TRBV7-2|NA|few|TRBJ1-1
TGTGCCAGCAGCATCGGGACATTTGAAGCTTTCTTT
CASSIGTFEAFF
>TRBV27|NA|NA|TRBJ1-2
TGTGCCAGCAGTTTATCGGGCAGGGTTAACTATGGCTACACCTTC
CASSLSGRVNYGYTF
>TRBV19|TRBD1|NA|TRBJ2-7
TGTGCCAGTACCGCACCGCCCCGGACAGGCTCCTACGAGCAGTACTTC
CASTAPPRTGSYEQYF
>TRBV7-3|NA|NA|TRBJ1-1
TGTGCCAGCAGCTCAGGGACATCGAACACTGAAGCTTTCTTT
CASSSGTSNTEAFF
>TRBV23-1|NA|NA|TRBJ1-5
TGCGCCAGCAGTCCAAAACACAGAGATCAGCCCCAGCATTTT
CASSPKHRDQPQHF
>TRBV5-1|TRBD2|NA|TRBJ2-1
TGCGCCAGCAGCTTTACCGGGACTAATGGTGAGCAGTTCTTC
CASSFTGTNGEQFF
>TRBV7-3|NA|NA|TRBJ2-5
TGTGCCAGCAGCTTAACTGGGTGGGGCGAAGAGACCCAGTACTTC
CASSLTGWGEETQYF
>TRBV7-2|TRBD2|NA|TRBJ2-3
TGTGCCAGCAGCTTAGTAGGACTAGCGGCCTCCACAGATACGCAGTATTTT
CASSLVGLAASTDTQYF
>TRBV27|NA|once|TRBJ2-4
TGTGCCAGCAGTTTATCGGGCCAAAACATTCAGTACTTC
CASSLSGQNIQYF
>TRBV10-3|TRBD1|NA|TRBJ1-2
TGTGCCGCAACCCCAGGGGGCTATGGCTACACCTTC
CAATPGGYGYTF
>TRBV11-2|NA|NA|TRBJ1-6
TGTGCCAGCAGCTTAGTTGAACTTATATCACCCCTCCACTTT
CASSLVELISPLHF